Below are 21 T cell receptor beta chains sequenced from a single sample in a study (dated by TCRdb to the mid-2010s). Receptors were amplified or captured by 5' RACE. Data came from an Illumina MiSeq. TCRdb reprocessing: public reads trimmed at Q25 with fastp, clones called with MiXCR, in-frame beta chains kept. Every distinct CDR3 protein forms one entry, paired with its most common genes and DNA. This sample comprises around 34,000 distinct CDR3 sequences, 20% to 30% of them detected only once. Together, the top ten hold 2% to 2.5% of the sample. Cells that were CD4+CD25+CD127-/low were the ones isolated as Tregs. Sequenced: tumor-infiltrating Tregs sorted from the breast tumor. Every receptor here comes from a female donor with breast cancer.

This clonotype was counted ten times or more. This sequence joins TRBV6-1 and TRBJ2-7, with D maybe TRBD1 (6 bases). Per germline, CDR1 MNHNS and CDR2 SASEGT. The CDR3 sequence is 13 residues long. V was clipped by 7 bases and J by 1 base, with 11 bases between them. The CDR3 nucleotides read TGTGCCAGCACCCTAGGACAGTCCTACGAGCAGTACTTC. Protein product: CASTLGQSYEQYF.

This clonotype has only a few counts. V gene TRBV7-9 combines with J gene TRBJ2-7; 11 bases are shared with TRBD2. With 4 bases clipped from V and 5 bases from J, the junction kept 1 base outside the gene matches. The CDR3 sequence is 13 residues long. Germline CDR1 SEHNR, CDR2 FQNEAQ (reference sequence). Written as DNA, the CDR3 is TGTGCCAGCAGCTCGACTAGCGGGAACGAGCAGTACTTC. It specifies CASSSTSGNEQYF. Full variable domain (outside the CDR3, taken from reference TRBV7-9 and TRBJ2-7): DTGVSQNPRHKITKRGQNVTFRCDPISEHNRLYWYRQTLGQGPEFLTYFQNEAQLEKSRLLSDRFSAERPKGSFSTLEIQRTEQGDSAMYLCASSSTSGNEQYFGPGTRLTVT.

CDR3 sequence reads: CASKAGVGGYTF. CDR3 bases: TGTGCCAGCAAGGCGGGGGTAGGCGGCTACACCTTC. This chain connects TRBV12-3 or TRBV12-4 to TRBJ1-2, with a tentative D call TRBD1 (5 bases). The length of the CDR3 is 12 residues. V lost 7 bases and J 8 bases, leaving 14 bases between the germline ends.

This clonotype is categorized as medium-sized. The chain combines TRBV6-6 with TRBJ1-5, with unresolved D. This CDR3 spans 14 amino acids. V was shortened by 2 bases and J by 3 bases, with 8 bases between the two germline ends. The germline gives CDR1 MNHNY, CDR2 SVGAGI (reference sequence). The CDR3 DNA is TGTGCCAGCAGTTACGGGGTCTTCAATCAGCCCCAGCATTTT. Its protein product is CASSYGVFNQPQHF.

This clonotype appeared many times. The chain joins TRBV4-3 to TRBJ1-1, with 8 bases lining up with TRBD1. Germline trimming cut 1 base from V and 5 bases from J; bases unmatched to any gene: 6. There are 15 residues in the CDR3. Germline loops: CDR1 LGHNA, CDR2 YSLEER. CDR3: CASSQGTGRSTEAFF. CDR3 nucleotide sequence: TGCGCCAGCAGCCAAGGGACAGGGAGGTCGACTGAAGCTTTCTTT.

This clonotype was found many times. The CDR3 loop is CASRATGQGRVQPQHF. The DNA of the CDR3 is TGTGCCAGCCGCGCGACGGGACAGGGAAGGGTTCAGCCCCAGCATTTT. The rearrangement links TRBV6-5 to TRBJ1-5, with TRBD1 identical over 9 bases. CDR3 size: 16 residues. Trimming took 8 bases from V and 6 from J; bases not matched to a gene: 14. The germline V gene has CDR1 MNHEY and CDR2 SVGAGI.

This clonotype was counted a single time. Lacking the conserved final phenylalanine or tryptophan, this CDR3 likely reflects a read error. J is TRBJ2-1 and V is TRBV12-3 or TRBV12-4; possibly TRBD1 for D (6 bases). V was shortened by 6 bases and J by 12 bases, with 12 bases between the two germline ends. This CDR3 has 11 amino acids. CDR3 bases: TGTGCCAGCAGATCCGGACAGTCGCAGTTCTCC. It specifies CASRSGQSQFS.

With regard to this clonotype: With a much larger clone just one base away, this may be a read error. The chain links TRBV19 to TRBJ2-7; 8 bases line up with TRBD2. Germline V gene data show CDR1 as LNHDA and CDR2 as SQIVND (reference sequence). CDR3 length equals 15 residues. The CDR3 bases are TGTGTCAGTAGTCTATTTAGCGGGACTACCTACGAGCAGTACTTC. Amino acid sequence: CVSSLFSGTTYEQYF.

Ten or more counts support this clonotype. J is TRBJ2-1 and V is TRBV6-4; 11 bases line up with TRBD2. This CDR3 has 14 amino acids. The ends lost 4 bases at V and 5 bases at J; junction bases unmatched: 1. Germline-derived CDR1 and CDR2 are MRHNA and SNTAGT. The DNA of the CDR3 is TGTGCCAGCAGTGGACTAGCGGGAAACAATGAGCAGTTCTTC. This sequence encodes CASSGLAGNNEQFF.

This clonotype was seen repeatedly, ten times or more. V is TRBV9 and J is TRBJ1-2; TRBD1 aligns across 9 bases. V dropped 1 base and J dropped 7; count of bases not matched to a gene: 2. Germline CDR1 reads SGDLS; CDR2 reads YYNGEE. This CDR3 has 13 amino acids. CDR3 amino acids: CASSVTGGFGYTF. As DNA, the CDR3 is TGTGCCAGCAGCGTAACAGGGGGCTTTGGCTACACCTTC.

As concerns this clonotype: One junction end does not reproduce the germline sequence, and a read error may be involved. CDR3 residues: CASSPDRFSNHGYTF. The DNA for the CDR3 is TGTGCCAGCAGCCCTGACAGATTTTCTAACCATGGCTACACCTTC. The chain joins TRBV7-2 to TRBJ1-2, with TRBD1 as a possible D gene (5 bases). This CDR3 is built from 15 residues. Per the germline V gene, CDR1 is SGHTA and CDR2 is FQGNSA.

This clonotype was picked up many times. The chain has TRBV2 and TRBJ1-5, with 8 bases matching TRBD1. The V and J ends lost 1 base and 8 bases, in that order; junction bases with no gene match: 7. The length of the CDR3 is 15 residues. Germline V gives CDR1 SNHLY, CDR2 FYNNEI. The CDR3 here is CASSEGIAGGEPQHF. The CDR3 DNA follows: TGTGCCAGCAGTGAAGGTATCGCAGGGGGCGAGCCCCAGCATTTT.

Regarding this clonotype: A much larger clone differs by one base, so this may be a read error. The gene calls are TRBV19 and TRBJ1-1; D gene uncertain. Germline values: CDR1 LNHDA, CDR2 SQIVND (reference sequence). This CDR3 region has 12 residues. V was shortened by 5 bases and J by 1 base, with 5 bases between the two germline ends. DNA of the CDR3: TGTGCCAGTAGTTCAGCGAACACTGAAGCTTTCTTT. Translated, it gives CASSSANTEAFF.

This chain uses TRBV24-1 with TRBJ2-1, with TRBD1 matching over 7 bases. There are 20 residues in the CDR3. V dropped 3 bases and J dropped 2; count of bases not matched to a gene: 18. Germline-derived CDR1 and CDR2 are KGHDR and SFDVKD. CDR3 nucleotide sequence: TGTGCCACCAGTGATCAGCTCCCGGCCGGACAGGAGGCTGCCTACAATGAGCAGTTCTTC. Translating it yields CATSDQLPAGQEAAYNEQFF.

Judged by abundance, this clonotype is medium-sized. The chain uses TRBV5-1 and TRBJ2-1; 8 bases are shared with TRBD2. Germline loops: CDR1 SGHRS, CDR2 YFSETQ. The trim removed 4 bases at V and 2 bases at J, leaving 2 bases unmatched. The CDR3 length is 14 residues. CDR3 protein: CASSLAGPYNEQFF. CDR3 DNA sequence: TGCGCCAGCAGCCTAGCGGGTCCCTACAATGAGCAGTTCTTC. The full variable domain, in which reference TRBV5-1 and TRBJ2-1 provide the parts outside the CDR3, is KAGVTQTPRYLIKTRGQQVTLSCSPISGHRSVSWYQQTPGQGLQFLFEYFSETQRNKGNFPGRFSGRQFSNSRSEMNVSTLELGDSALYLCASSLAGPYNEQFFGPGTRLTVL.

J is TRBJ1-5 and V is TRBV2; 9 bases line up with TRBD1. After removal of 1 base from V and 2 bases from J, the junction contained 3 bases not matched to a gene. The CDR3 has 16 residues. The germline V gene encodes CDR1 SNHLY and CDR2 FYNNEI. CDR3 protein: CASSEVRTGGNQPQHF. In DNA, the CDR3 is TGTGCCAGCAGTGAAGTCCGGACAGGGGGCAATCAGCCCCAGCATTTT.

The J gene is TRBJ2-7, the V gene TRBV5-5, with a possible D match to TRBD2 (5 bases). Deletions cut 1 base from V and 1 base from J, with 21 bases between. The CDR3 consists of 18 residues. Germline CDR1 and CDR2: SGHKS and YYEKEE (reference sequence). CDR3 sequence: CASSLLMVASRSSYEQYF. For the CDR3, the DNA is TGTGCCAGCAGCTTGCTCATGGTGGCTAGCAGATCTTCCTACGAGCAGTACTTC.

On this clonotype: This may be a read error, as it is one base from a much larger clone. The V call is TRBV2, the J call TRBJ1-5, with D unclear. The CDR3 runs to 14 residues. Germline CDR1 reads SNHLY; CDR2 reads FYNNEI. The CDR3 region is CASSEALSNQSQHF. The CDR3 bases are TGTGCCAGCAGTGAAGCCCTTAGCAATCAGTCCCAGCATTTT.

The V call is TRBV3-1, the J call TRBJ2-1, with TRBD1 identical over 11 bases. After removal of 5 bases from V and 8 bases from J, the junction contained 14 bases not matched to a gene. This CDR3 is 17 amino acids long. Germline V lookup: CDR1 LGHDT, CDR2 YNNKEL (reference sequence). In nucleotides, the CDR3 is TGTGCCAGCAGCTCGCAACTCGGACAGGGGGCGCGGGATGAGCAGTTCTTC. Amino acid sequence: CASSSQLGQGARDEQFF.

This clonotype has at least ten counts. The V call is TRBV5-6, the J call TRBJ1-2; possible D gene TRBD1, 5 bases. Trimming removed 0 bases at V and 3 bases at J, with 6 bases between. This CDR3 has 13 residues. Germline V gives CDR1 SGHDT, CDR2 YYEEEE. The CDR3 DNA is TGTGCCAGCAGCTTGGGAGGGGACTATGGCTACACCTTC. Protein: CASSLGGDYGYTF.

This clonotype showed up many times. The chain carries TRBV20-1 and TRBJ1-5; 7 bases line up with TRBD1. V was pared by 6 bases and J by 3 bases, with 5 bases of the junction left unmatched. Per the germline V gene, CDR1 is DFQATT and CDR2 is SNEGSKA (reference sequence). The length of the CDR3 is 13 residues. The chain's CDR3 is CSANDRVNQPQHF. Here the CDR3 DNA reads TGCAGTGCGAACGACAGGGTCAATCAGCCCCAGCATTTT.